The present TCR beta chain was sequenced within a study of T-cell reconstitution after alpha-beta-depleted transplantation in children. About this clonotype itself: Its antigen remains unidentified.

Germline V gene data show CDR1 as MNHEY and CDR2 as SMNVEV (reference sequence). This CDR3 spans 14 amino acids. V was pared by 5 bases and J by 7 bases, with 7 bases of the junction left unmatched. Points from the study as a whole: A year had passed since transplant, and T-cell counts and diversity by then came mostly from newly produced T cells. Several hundred expanded graft clones reportedly were the source of alpha-beta T cells about two months after transplant. Surviving thymic progenitors and recipient T cells were the source of high TCRbeta diversity at day 60 in some patients.

Preparation of the TCRbeta library involved a method that used unique molecular identifiers. Using its own MiXCR run on the PCR reads, TCRdb lists one record per CDR3 protein. This sample has 500,000 or so distinct CDR3 sequences, with over 10% found just once. The material sequenced was PBMCs, mostly from graft donor cells, taken 180 days after TCRalphabeta/CD19-depleted stem cell transplant. This sequence was found in a female patient between 2 and 15 years old who had a stem cell transplant for aplastic anemia, so the T cells may come from the graft donor. The chain has TRBV27 and TRBJ2-1, with TRBD1 matching 8 bases. The CDR3 DNA reads TGTGCCAGCAGTCTCATTACAGGGGGGAATGAGCAGTTCTTC. The encoded protein is CASSLITGGNEQFF.